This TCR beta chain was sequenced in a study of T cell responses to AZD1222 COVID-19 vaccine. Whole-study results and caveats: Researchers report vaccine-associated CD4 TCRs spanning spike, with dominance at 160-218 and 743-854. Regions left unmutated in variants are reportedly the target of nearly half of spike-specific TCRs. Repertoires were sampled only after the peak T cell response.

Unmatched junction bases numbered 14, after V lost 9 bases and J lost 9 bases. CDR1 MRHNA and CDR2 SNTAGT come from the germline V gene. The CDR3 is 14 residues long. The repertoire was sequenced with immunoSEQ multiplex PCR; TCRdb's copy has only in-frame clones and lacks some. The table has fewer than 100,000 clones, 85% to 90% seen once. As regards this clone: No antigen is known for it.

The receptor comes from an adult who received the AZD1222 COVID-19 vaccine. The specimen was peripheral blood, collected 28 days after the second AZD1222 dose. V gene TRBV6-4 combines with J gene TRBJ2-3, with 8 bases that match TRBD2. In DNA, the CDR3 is TGTGCCAGTAGGAGTGTACCGGGCGGGGGGACGCAGTATTTT. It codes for CASRSVPGGGTQYF.